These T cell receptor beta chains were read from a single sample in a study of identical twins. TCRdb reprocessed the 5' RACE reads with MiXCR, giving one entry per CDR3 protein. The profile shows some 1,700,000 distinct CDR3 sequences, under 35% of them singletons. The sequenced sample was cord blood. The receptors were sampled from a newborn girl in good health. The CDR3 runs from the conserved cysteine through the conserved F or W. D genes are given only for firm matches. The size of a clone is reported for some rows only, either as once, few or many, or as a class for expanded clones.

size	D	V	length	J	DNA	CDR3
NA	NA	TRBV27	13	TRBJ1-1	TGTGCCGGCAGTTTATCTGGTGACACTGAAGCTTTCTTT	CAGSLSGDTEAFF
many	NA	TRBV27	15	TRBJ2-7	TGTGCCAGCAGTTTGGCTAGCGCGTCCTCCTACGAGCAGTACTTC	CASSLASASSYEQYF
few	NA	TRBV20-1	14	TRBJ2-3	TGCAGTGCCTTGAGCGGGCCTAGCACAGATACGCAGTATTTT	CSALSGPSTDTQYF
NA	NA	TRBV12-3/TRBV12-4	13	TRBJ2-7	TGTGCCAGCAGTTCCGCAGGGCTGTACGAGCAGTACTTC	CASSSAGLYEQYF
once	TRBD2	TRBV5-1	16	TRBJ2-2	TGCGCCAGCAGCTTCCCGGGACTAGCGAAAGGCGGGGAGCTGTTTTTT	CASSFPGLAKGGELFF
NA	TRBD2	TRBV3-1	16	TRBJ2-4	TGTGCCAGCAGCCAAGAAAGCCTAGCGGGAGAGGACATTCAGTACTTC	CASSQESLAGEDIQYF
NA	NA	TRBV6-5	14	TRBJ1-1	TGTGCCAGCAGTGACAGGACGGAGAACACTGAAGCTTTCTTT	CASSDRTENTEAFF
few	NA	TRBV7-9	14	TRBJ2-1	TGTGCCAGCACCTCAGCAAGAGGAATCAATGAGCAGTTCTTC	CASTSARGINEQFF
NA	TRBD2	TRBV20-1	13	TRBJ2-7	TGCAGTGCTAGAGAGGGGGGGGAATGCGAGCAGTACTTC	CSAREGGECEQYF
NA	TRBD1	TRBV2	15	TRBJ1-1	TGTGCCAGCAGGGCCGGGACAGGGGCCTACACTGAAGCTTTCTTT	CASRAGTGAYTEAFF
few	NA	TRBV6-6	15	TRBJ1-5	TGTGCCAGCAGTGGGGGAGTAAATAGCAATCAGCCCCAGCATTTT	CASSGGVNSNQPQHF
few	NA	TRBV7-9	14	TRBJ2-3	TGTGCCAGCAGCCCCAGCGCTGTGGGAGATACGCAGTATTTT	CASSPSAVGDTQYF
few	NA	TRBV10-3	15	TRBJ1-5	TGTGCCATCAGTGAGGGGGGGAACAGCAATCAGCCCCAGCATTTT	CAISEGGNSNQPQHF
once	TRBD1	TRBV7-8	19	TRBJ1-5	TGTGCCAGCAGCTTACTCTACAGGGGGCGATGCCCCCCGAATCAGCCCCAGCATTTT	CASSLLYRGRCPPNQPQHF
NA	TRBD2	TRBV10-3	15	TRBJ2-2	TGTGCCATCAGTGAGGCGGGGGCGAACACCGGGGAGCTGTTTTTT	CAISEAGANTGELFF
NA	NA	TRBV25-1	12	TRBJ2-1	TGTGCCAGCAGTGAATCGACCAATGAGCAGTTCTTC	CASSESTNEQFF
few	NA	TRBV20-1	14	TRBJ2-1	TGCAGTGCTAGAGATTGGGCACGCTACAATGAGCAGTTCTTC	CSARDWARYNEQFF
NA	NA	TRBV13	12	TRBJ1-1	TGTGCCAGCGCAGGGATGGGTACTGAAGCTTTCTTT	CASAGMGTEAFF